What follows are 21 T cell receptor beta chains derived from one specimen sequenced in a study of cytomegalovirus exposure and HLA in healthy donors. The primer mix had 60 Vbeta and 13 Jbeta primers. Some clones are missing from TCRdb's copy, which holds only in-frame ones; the method was immunoSEQ multiplex PCR. The data hold fewer than 200,000 clones, with about 88% observed a single time. The sample consisted of PBMCs. These receptors all stem from a man aged 30-40 years in good health and CMV-seropositive.

The chain joins TRBV18 to TRBJ2-2; 8 bases map to TRBD2. The CDR3 is 15 amino acids. Germline CDR1 KGHSH, CDR2 LQKENI. The V and J ends lost 4 bases and 4 bases, in that order; junction bases with no gene match: 5. CDR3 residues: CASSQAGDSTGELFF. The CDR3 nucleotides read TGTGCCAGCTCACAAGCGGGAGATTCCACCGGGGAGCTGTTTTTT.

The CDR3 bases are TGTGCCAGCAGCCCCACAGCAGGAAGTTATGGCTACACCTTC. Encoded protein: CASSPTAGSYGYTF. The V call is TRBV6-5, the J call TRBJ1-2; D is undetermined. Germline CDR1 and CDR2: MNHEY and SVGAGI. V lost 6 bases to trimming and J lost 5 bases, with 16 bases between them. This CDR3 contains 14 residues.

The chain employs TRBV9 and TRBJ2-2; D may be TRBD2 (6 bases). V was cut by 5 bases and J by 1 base, with 12 bases left in between. This CDR3 region has 15 residues. Germline V lookup: CDR1 SGDLS, CDR2 YYNGEE. The CDR3 sequence: CASSLFSGNTGELFF. The DNA for the CDR3 is TGTGCCAGCAGTTTATTTAGCGGGAACACCGGGGAGCTGTTTTTT.

V usage is TRBV7-2 and J usage is TRBJ1-4, with a weak D call TRBD1 (5 bases). V was clipped by 5 bases and J by 8 bases, with 18 bases between them. The CDR3 runs to 15 residues. Germline lookup yields CDR1 SGHTA and CDR2 FQGNSA. CDR3 region: CASSPRGAGGEKLFF. In nucleotides, the CDR3 is TGTGCCAGCAGCCCCCGAGGGGCCGGGGGGGAAAAACTGTTTTTT. Full variable domain (missing parts from reference TRBV7-2 and TRBJ1-4): GAGVSQSPSNKVTEKGKDVELRCDPISGHTALYWYRQSLGQGLEFLIYFQGNSAPDKSGLPSDRFSAERTGGSVSTLTIQRTQQEDSAVYLCASSPRGAGGEKLFFGSGTQLSVL.

This rearrangement joins TRBV2 to TRBJ1-5; D unresolved. Trimming pared 4 bases from V and 2 bases from J, leaving 12 bases between. The CDR3 is 15 amino acids. Germline CDR1 reads SNHLY; CDR2 reads FYNNEI. CDR3 protein: CASSANSGGNQPQHF. For the CDR3, the DNA is TGTGCCAGCAGTGCCAACAGCGGTGGCAATCAGCCCCAGCATTTT.

CDR3: CASSLGFGTVGPIQYF. The DNA for the CDR3 is TGTGCCAGCAGCTTGGGATTTGGGACAGTGGGGCCCATTCAGTACTTC. This chain joins TRBV5-8 and TRBJ2-4; 7 bases line up with TRBD1. Trimming removed 0 bases from V and 9 bases from J; junction bases left unmatched: 12. Germline CDR1 reads SGHTS; CDR2 reads YDEGEE. CDR3 length equals 16 residues.

The chain carries TRBV5-4 and TRBJ2-1, with a possible D match to TRBD1 (5 bases). Germline V gene data show CDR1 as SGHNT and CDR2 as YYREEE (reference sequence). There are 13 residues in the CDR3. V was shortened by 6 bases and J by 4 bases, with 11 bases between the two germline ends. The CDR3 coding sequence is TGTGCCAGCACCATTGACAGTTACAATGAGCAGTTCTTC. As protein: CASTIDSYNEQFF.

The chain recombines TRBV27 with TRBJ2-1; 8 bases are shared with TRBD2. The junction had 7 bases not matched to a gene; V was cut back by 5 bases and J by 7 bases. Germline-derived CDR1 and CDR2 are MNHEY and SMNVEV (reference sequence). The CDR3 loop spans 14 amino acids. CDR3 sequence (DNA): TGTGCCAGCAGTCGAAGCGGGAGAAATAATGAGCAGTTCTTC. Its translation is CASSRSGRNNEQFF.

The rearrangement uses TRBV19 and TRBJ2-6, with D possibly TRBD1 on 5 matching bases. Trimming removed 5 bases at V and 4 bases at J, with 15 bases between. The CDR3 has 16 amino acids. Germline V gives CDR1 LNHDA, CDR2 SQIVND (reference sequence). The CDR3 nucleotides read TGTGCCAGTAGTGGCCTCCAGGGCTCCGGGGCCAACGTCCTGACTTTC. This encodes CASSGLQGSGANVLTF.

The CDR3 nucleotides are TGTGCCTGGAGTGCCCCTGGGGGAGCGGGACAGTACTTC. Translating it yields CAWSAPGGAGQYF. V and J are TRBV30 and TRBJ2-7; 7 bases align to TRBD2. The CDR3 spans 13 residues. Germline V lookup: CDR1 GTSNPN, CDR2 SVGIG (reference sequence). The V segment lost 1 base and the J segment 10 bases; nucleotides outside the gene matches: 10. The full variable domain, its missing parts supplied by reference TRBV30 and TRBJ2-7, is SQTIHQWPATLVQPVGSPLSLECTVEGTSNPNLYWYRQAAGRGLQLLFYSVGIGQISSEVPQNLSASRPQDRQFILSSKKLLLSDSGFYLCAWSAPGGAGQYFGPGTRLTVT.

The chain recombines TRBV6-5 with TRBJ2-1; TRBD1 is a possible D gene (5 bases). From germline, CDR1 is MNHEY and CDR2 SVGAGI. V lost 6 bases and J 15 bases, leaving 15 bases between the germline ends. The CDR3 consists of 11 residues. In DNA, the CDR3 is TGTGCCAGCAGGACTCGACAGATTCTGTTCTTC. It codes for CASRTRQILFF.

The gene calls are TRBV9 and TRBJ2-1; tentatively, D is TRBD1 (5 bases). The CDR3 loop spans 14 amino acids. Germline loops: CDR1 SGDLS, CDR2 YYNGEE. V lost 1 base, J lost 10 bases, and 15 bases lay in between. This chain's CDR3 is CASSVLSSAGEQFF. CDR3 DNA sequence: TGTGCCAGCAGCGTACTGAGCTCGGCAGGGGAGCAGTTCTTC.

This chain joins TRBV2 and TRBJ1-2; TRBD1 agrees at 7 bases. Trimming removed 5 bases from V and 6 bases from J; junction bases left unmatched: 6. CDR1 is SNHLY and CDR2 is FYNNEI in the germline V gene. This CDR3 has 13 amino acids. The CDR3 spells CASSRGTANGYTF. The CDR3 bases are TGTGCCAGCAGTCGCGGGACAGCGAATGGCTACACCTTC.

The genes are TRBV27 and TRBJ2-2; 8 bases are a match to TRBD1. V was pared by 2 bases and J by 6 bases, with 14 bases of the junction left unmatched. Looked up from germline, CDR1 is MNHEY and CDR2 is SMNVEV (reference sequence). The CDR3 runs to 18 residues. The CDR3 protein is CASSLKDIVQGAPGELFF. CDR3 DNA: TGTGCCAGCAGTTTAAAAGATATTGTCCAGGGGGCGCCCGGGGAGCTGTTTTTT.

The chain joins TRBV7-2 to TRBJ2-3, with D hard to call. Germline CDR1 is SGHTA and CDR2 is FQGNSA. The V gene lost 0 bases and the J gene lost 2 bases, with 3 bases spanning the gap. The CDR3 has 13 amino acids. The CDR3 nucleotides read TGTGCCAGCAGCTTAGCGTACACAGATACGCAGTATTTT. Translating it yields CASSLAYTDTQYF.

V and J are TRBV7-2 and TRBJ2-1; D is undetermined. CDR1 SGHTA and CDR2 FQGNSA come from the germline V gene. The CDR3 totals 13 residues. V gave up 0 bases and J gave up 3 bases, with 3 bases separating them. The CDR3 here is CASSLASYNEQFF. CDR3 nucleotides: TGTGCCAGCAGCTTAGCTAGCTACAATGAGCAGTTCTTC.

The V and J genes are TRBV5-5 and TRBJ2-7, with D possibly TRBD2 on 6 matching bases. The CDR3 runs 15 residues. CDR1 SGHKS and CDR2 YYEKEE come from the germline V gene (reference sequence). With 0 bases removed from V and 3 bases from J, the gap between germline ends came to 13 bases. CDR3 nucleotide sequence: TGTGCCAGCAGCTTGGCCGAGGGAGCGGGCTACGAGCAGTACGTC. Protein sequence: CASSLAEGAGYEQYV.

The chain carries TRBV4-3 and TRBJ2-1; the match to TRBD2 covers 12 bases. V was clipped by 1 base and J by 6 bases; unmatched bases: 4. The V gene's germline CDR1 is LGHNA and CDR2 YSLEER. The CDR3 totals 16 residues. The CDR3: CASSQASGRAGNEQFF. The CDR3 coding sequence is TGCGCCAGCAGCCAAGCTAGCGGGAGGGCAGGCAATGAGCAGTTCTTC.

The chain recombines TRBV5-4 with TRBJ1-2; the D is unclear. Trimming stripped 6 bases from V and 2 bases from J, with 14 bases between. This CDR3 contains 14 residues. Germline loops: CDR1 SGHNT, CDR2 YYREEE (reference sequence). The CDR3 region is CASTHPPGNYGYTF. CDR3 DNA sequence: TGTGCCAGCACCCACCCTCCGGGGAACTATGGCTACACCTTC.

The gene calls are TRBV10-3 and TRBJ2-7; perhaps TRBD1 as D (6 bases). Germline CDR1 is ENHRY and CDR2 is SYGVKD. The CDR3 has 14 amino acids. V lost 3 bases to trimming and J lost 3 bases, with 12 bases between them. The CDR3 region has the DNA TGTGCCATCAGTGAAGAACAGGGTAACTACGAGCAGTACTTC. This gives the protein CAISEEQGNYEQYF.

This clone was observed a few times. The CDR3, as DNA: TGTGCCAGCAGCTTGGGCCTAGCGCAAGCCTCCTACGAGCAGTACTTC. Translation gives CASSLGLAQASYEQYF. The rearrangement uses TRBV5-4 and TRBJ2-7; possibly TRBD2 for D (6 bases). The germline gives CDR1 SGHNT, CDR2 YYREEE (reference sequence). The V end lost 0 bases, the J end lost 0 bases, and 13 bases lay between the germline ends. The CDR3 spans 16 residues.